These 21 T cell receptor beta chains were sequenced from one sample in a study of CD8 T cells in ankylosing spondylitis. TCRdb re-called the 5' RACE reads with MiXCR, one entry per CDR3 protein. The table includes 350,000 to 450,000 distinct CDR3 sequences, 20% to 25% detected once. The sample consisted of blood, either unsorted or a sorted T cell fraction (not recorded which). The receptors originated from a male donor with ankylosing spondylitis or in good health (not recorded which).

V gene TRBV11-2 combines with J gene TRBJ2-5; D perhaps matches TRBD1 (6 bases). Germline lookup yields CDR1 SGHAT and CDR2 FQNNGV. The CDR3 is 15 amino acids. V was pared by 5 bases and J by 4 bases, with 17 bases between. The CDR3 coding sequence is TGTGCCAGCAGCATCAGCAGGGGAACGCGAGAGACCCAGTACTTC. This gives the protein CASSISRGTRETQYF.

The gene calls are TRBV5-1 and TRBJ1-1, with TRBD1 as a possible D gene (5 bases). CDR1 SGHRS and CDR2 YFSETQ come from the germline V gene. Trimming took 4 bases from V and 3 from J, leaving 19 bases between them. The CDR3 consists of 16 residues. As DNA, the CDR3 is TGCGCCAGCAGCCCCTACGTCGGAGGGGCATACACTGAAGCTTTCTTT. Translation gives CASSPYVGGAYTEAFF.

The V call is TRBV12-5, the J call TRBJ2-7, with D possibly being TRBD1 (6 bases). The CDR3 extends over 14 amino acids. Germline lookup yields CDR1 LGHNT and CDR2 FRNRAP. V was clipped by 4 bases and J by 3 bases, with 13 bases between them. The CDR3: CASGSGHQYYEQYF. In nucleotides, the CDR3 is TGTGCTAGTGGTTCGGGACACCAATACTACGAGCAGTACTTC.

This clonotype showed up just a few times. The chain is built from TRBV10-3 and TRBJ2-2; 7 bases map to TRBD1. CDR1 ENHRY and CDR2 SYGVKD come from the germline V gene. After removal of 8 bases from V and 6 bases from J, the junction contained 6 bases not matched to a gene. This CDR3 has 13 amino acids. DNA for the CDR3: TGTGCCATCCTCGAGGGGGCGTCCGGGGAGCTGTTTTTT. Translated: CAILEGASGELFF.

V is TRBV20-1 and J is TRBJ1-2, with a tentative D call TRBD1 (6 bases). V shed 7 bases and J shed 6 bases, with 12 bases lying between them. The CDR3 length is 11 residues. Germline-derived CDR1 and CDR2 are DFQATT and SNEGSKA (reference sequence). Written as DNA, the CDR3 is TGCAGTGACGAACAGGGTAATGGCTACACCTTC. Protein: CSDEQGNGYTF.

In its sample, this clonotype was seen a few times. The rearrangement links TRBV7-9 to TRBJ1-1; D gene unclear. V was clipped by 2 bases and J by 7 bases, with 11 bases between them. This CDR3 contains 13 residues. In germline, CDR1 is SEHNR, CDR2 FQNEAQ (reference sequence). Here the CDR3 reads CASSLLPRVEAFF. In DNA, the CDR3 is TGTGCCAGCAGCTTACTTCCTAGGGTTGAAGCTTTCTTT.

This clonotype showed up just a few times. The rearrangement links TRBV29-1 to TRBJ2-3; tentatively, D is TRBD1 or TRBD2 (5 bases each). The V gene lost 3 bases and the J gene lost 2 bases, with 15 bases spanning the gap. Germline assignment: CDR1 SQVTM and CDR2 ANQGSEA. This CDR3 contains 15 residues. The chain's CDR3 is CSVEGRGVITDTQYF. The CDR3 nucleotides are TGCAGCGTTGAGGGGCGAGGGGTGATCACAGATACGCAGTATTTT.

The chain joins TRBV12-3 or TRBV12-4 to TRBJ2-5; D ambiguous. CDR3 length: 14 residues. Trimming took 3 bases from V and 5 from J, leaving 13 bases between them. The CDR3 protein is CASSLLGAGETQYF. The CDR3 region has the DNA TGTGCCAGCAGTTTGCTTGGAGCTGGGGAGACCCAGTACTTC.

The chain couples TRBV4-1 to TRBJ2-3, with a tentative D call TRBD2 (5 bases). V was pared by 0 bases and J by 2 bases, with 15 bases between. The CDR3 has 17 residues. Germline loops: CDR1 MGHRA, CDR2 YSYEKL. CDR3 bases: TGCGCCAGCAGCCAAGAGAGAGGAGCGGTTAACACAGATACGCAGTATTTT. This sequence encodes CASSQERGAVNTDTQYF.

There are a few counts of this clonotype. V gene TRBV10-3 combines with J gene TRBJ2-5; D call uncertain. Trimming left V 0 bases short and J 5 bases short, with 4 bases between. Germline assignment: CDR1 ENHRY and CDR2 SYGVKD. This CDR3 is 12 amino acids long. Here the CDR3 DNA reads TGTGCCATCAGTGAGTCTGACGAGACCCAGTACTTC. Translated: CAISESDETQYF.

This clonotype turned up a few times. The CDR3 DNA is TGTGCCAGCAGTGGACAGGATAGCACAGATACGCAGTATTTT. This translates into CASSGQDSTDTQYF. The chain uses TRBV12-3 or TRBV12-4 and TRBJ2-3; 7 nucleotides agree with TRBD1. CDR3 length: 14 residues. The V and J ends lost 5 bases and 0 bases, in that order; junction bases with no gene match: 2.

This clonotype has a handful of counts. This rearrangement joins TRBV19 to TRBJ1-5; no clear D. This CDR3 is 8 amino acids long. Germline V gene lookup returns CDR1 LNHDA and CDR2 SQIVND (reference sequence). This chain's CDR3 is CRNQPQHF. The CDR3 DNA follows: TGTAGGAATCAGCCCCAGCATTTT. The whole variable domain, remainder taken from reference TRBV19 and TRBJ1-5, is DGGITQSPKYLFRKEGQNVTLSCEQNLNHDAMYWYRQDPGQGLRLIYYSQIVNDFQKGDIAEGYSVSREKKESFPLTVTSAQKNPTAFYLCRNQPQHFGDGTRLSIL.

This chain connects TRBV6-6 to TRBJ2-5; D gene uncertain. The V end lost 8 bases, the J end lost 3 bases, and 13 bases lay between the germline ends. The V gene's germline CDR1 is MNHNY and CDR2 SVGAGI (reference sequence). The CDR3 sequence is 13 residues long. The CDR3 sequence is CASWRRQEETQYF. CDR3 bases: TGTGCCAGCTGGCGGCGTCAGGAAGAGACCCAGTACTTC.

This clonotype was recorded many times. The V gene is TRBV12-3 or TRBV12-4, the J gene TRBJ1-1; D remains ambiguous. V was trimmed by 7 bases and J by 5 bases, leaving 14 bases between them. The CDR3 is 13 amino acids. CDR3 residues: CASNPWGGTEAFF. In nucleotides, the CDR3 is TGTGCCAGCAACCCCTGGGGAGGGACTGAAGCTTTCTTT.

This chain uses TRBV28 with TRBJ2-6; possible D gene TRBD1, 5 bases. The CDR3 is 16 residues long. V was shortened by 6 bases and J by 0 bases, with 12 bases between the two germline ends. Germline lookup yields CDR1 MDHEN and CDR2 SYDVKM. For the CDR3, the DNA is TGTGCCAGCAGCCGAGACAGTTACTCTGGGGCCAACGTCCTGACTTTC. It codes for CASSRDSYSGANVLTF.

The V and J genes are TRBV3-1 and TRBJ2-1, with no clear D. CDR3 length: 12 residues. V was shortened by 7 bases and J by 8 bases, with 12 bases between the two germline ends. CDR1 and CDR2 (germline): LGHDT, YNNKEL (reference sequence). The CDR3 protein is CASTLNGDEQFF. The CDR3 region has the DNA TGTGCCAGCACCCTAAATGGCGATGAGCAGTTCTTC.

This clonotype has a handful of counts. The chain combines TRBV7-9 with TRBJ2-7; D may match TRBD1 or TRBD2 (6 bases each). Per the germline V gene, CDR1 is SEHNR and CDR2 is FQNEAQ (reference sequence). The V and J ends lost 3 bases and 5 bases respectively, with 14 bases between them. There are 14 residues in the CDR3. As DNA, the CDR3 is TGTGCCAGCAGCTTGGAGGGGGTAGCGGACGAGCAGTACTTC. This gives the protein CASSLEGVADEQYF.

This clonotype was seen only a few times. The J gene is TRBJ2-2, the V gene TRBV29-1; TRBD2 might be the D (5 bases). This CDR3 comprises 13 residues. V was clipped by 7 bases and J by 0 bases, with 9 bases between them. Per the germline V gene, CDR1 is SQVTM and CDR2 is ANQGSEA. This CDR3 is CSGTGANTGELFF. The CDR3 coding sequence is TGCAGCGGGACCGGGGCGAACACCGGGGAGCTGTTTTTT.

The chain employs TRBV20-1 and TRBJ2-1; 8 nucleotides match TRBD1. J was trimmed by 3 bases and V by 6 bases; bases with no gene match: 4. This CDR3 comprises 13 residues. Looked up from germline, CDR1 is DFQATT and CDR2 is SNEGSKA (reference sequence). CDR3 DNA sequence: TGCAGTGCCCGGGACAGGTACTACAATGAGCAGTTCTTC. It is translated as CSARDRYYNEQFF.

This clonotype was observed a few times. The CDR3 loop reads CASSVSGVVTGELFF. CDR3 nucleotide sequence: TGTGCCAGCAGCGTTTCGGGGGTGGTAACCGGGGAGCTGTTTTTT. The chain employs TRBV9 and TRBJ2-2; the D gene is possibly TRBD2 (6 bases). Germline-derived CDR1 and CDR2 are SGDLS and YYNGEE. The CDR3 is 15 residues long. V gave up 2 bases and J gave up 5 bases, with 13 bases separating them.

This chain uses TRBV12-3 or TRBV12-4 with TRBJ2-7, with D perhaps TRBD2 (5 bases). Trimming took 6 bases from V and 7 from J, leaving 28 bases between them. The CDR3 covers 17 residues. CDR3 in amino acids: CASSPFSGSREPGEQYF. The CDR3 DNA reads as TGTGCCAGCAGCCCATTCTCGGGGAGTCGAGAGCCGGGGGAGCAGTACTTC.